A single sample is the source of the 7 T cell receptor beta chains below, sequenced in a study of shared clonotypes between healthy human individuals. Profiled with immunoSEQ multiplex PCR; TCRdb holds only in-frame clones, not every one. Of more than 400,000 clones listed, about 95% were seen once; the top ten hold about 0.057%. The material sequenced was naive CD4+ T cells sorted from blood. Documented subset: CD45RA+ positively selected. The receptors derive from a woman in her 30s in good health.

The chain combines TRBV29-1 with TRBJ2-3, with D unresolved. Trimming pared 5 bases from V and 0 bases from J, leaving 9 bases between. The CDR3 runs to 13 residues. CDR1 SQVTM and CDR2 ANQGSEA come from the germline V gene. Here the CDR3 reads CSVIRASTDTQYF. The CDR3 DNA reads TGCAGCGTTATAAGGGCCAGCACAGATACGCAGTATTTT.

V is TRBV11-2 and J is TRBJ2-7; D gene unclear. CDR3 length: 15 residues. V gave up 0 bases and J gave up 3 bases, with 12 bases separating them. Germline V CDR1 and CDR2: SGHAT, FQNNGV. The CDR3: CASSLDGPSNYEQYF. The DNA of the CDR3 is TGTGCCAGCAGCTTAGACGGACCTAGTAACTACGAGCAGTACTTC. Filled out from reference TRBV11-2 and TRBJ2-7, the complete variable domain reads EAGVAQSPRYKIIEKRQSVAFWCNPISGHATLYWYQQILGQGPKLLIQFQNNGVVDDSQLPKDRFSAERLKGVDSTLKIQPAKLEDSAVYLCASSLDGPSNYEQYFGPGTRLTVT.

V is TRBV27 and J is TRBJ2-7; D possibly corresponds to TRBD1 (6 bases). Germline CDR1 is MNHEY and CDR2 is SMNVEV (reference sequence). The V and J ends lost 6 bases and 2 bases respectively, with 11 bases between them. CDR3 length: 13 residues. The DNA for the CDR3 is TGTGCCAGCAGACAGGGTGGAGCCTACGAGCAGTACTTC. Translation gives CASRQGGAYEQYF.

DNA of the CDR3: TGTGCTAGTGGTAAACAGGGACAGCTCACTGAAGCTTTCTTT. It translates to CASGKQGQLTEAFF. The chain employs TRBV12-5 and TRBJ1-1, with 7 bases matching TRBD1. V trimming: 5 bases; J trimming: 4 bases; junction bases outside the gene matches: 7. CDR3 size: 14 residues. The germline V gene encodes CDR1 LGHNT and CDR2 FRNRAP.

The V call is TRBV5-4, the J call TRBJ2-2; 12 bases align to TRBD2. The CDR3 extends over 16 amino acids. Trimming removed 4 bases from V and 1 base from J; junction bases left unmatched: 2. Germline V gene sequence: CDR1 SGHNT, CDR2 YYREEE (reference sequence). Here the CDR3 reads CASSLLAGGNTGELFF. The CDR3 coding sequence is TGTGCCAGCAGCCTACTAGCGGGAGGGAACACCGGGGAGCTGTTTTTT.

The chain joins TRBV18 to TRBJ1-4; 7 bases line up with TRBD1. This CDR3 region has 16 residues. The V gene end was trimmed by 6 bases and the J gene end by 8 bases; junction bases not matched to a gene: 15. The germline gives CDR1 KGHSH, CDR2 LQKENI. CDR3 in DNA: TGTGCCAGCTCCCCTTGGAGGGACAGACAAGGCGAAAAACTGTTTTTT. It is translated as CASSPWRDRQGEKLFF.

J is TRBJ2-7 and V is TRBV19; D is possibly TRBD1 or TRBD2 (5 bases each). Germline lookup yields CDR1 LNHDA and CDR2 SQIVND (reference sequence). Trimming shortened V by 0 bases and J by 4 bases, and 13 bases separated the two germline ends. The CDR3 totals 15 residues. CDR3 bases: TGTGCCAGTAGTATAGATCTTGAGGGGTTTTACGAGCAGTACTTC. The encoded protein is CASSIDLEGFYEQYF.